This TCR beta chain stems from a study of T cell clusters in autoimmune cytopenias. Study background: Per sample, median TRB depth was approximately 48,000 reads, yielding a median about 2,400 distinct clonotypes. Notes on the study in general: Primary autoimmune cytopenia patients seemingly lacked the physiological T cell clusters found in healthy donors.

Concerning this clonotype: The antigen is undetermined.

TRB amplification used approximately 0.25 ug of peripheral blood genomic DNA. One tube held mixed TRB-A and TRB-B primer pools for touch-down PCR. Each CDR3 protein gets one entry in TCRdb, which reprocessed the multiplex PCR reads and gives no DNA. In total, the table holds thousands of distinct CDR3 sequences. The CDR3 loop spans 12 amino acids. Germline V CDR1 and CDR2: SGHAT, FQNNGV. The sequenced sample was peripheral blood. V is TRBV11-2 and J is TRBJ2-2. This sequence originates from a human donor with an autoimmune cytopenia or autoimmune hepatitis (not recorded which). This CDR3 is CASSPGGGELFF. Using reference TRBV11-2 and TRBJ2-2 for the parts outside the CDR3, the full variable domain is EAGVAQSPRYKIIEKRQSVAFWCNPISGHATLYWYQQILGQGPKLLIQFQNNGVVDDSQLPKDRFSAERLKGVDSTLKIQPAKLEDSAVYLCASSPGGGELFFGEGSRLTVL.